The 28 T cell receptor beta chains presented below share a single source sample, sequenced in a study of blood T cell repertoires in COVID-19. Method: immunoSEQ multiplex PCR; TCRdb's copy keeps in-frame clones and lacks some. The top ten hold approximately 3.7% of the sample, which has roughly 150,000 clones, around 90% seen once. The specimen was PBMCs or T cells enriched from blood (not recorded which). The receptor set was obtained from a woman between 40 and 55 years old who had been exposed to COVID-19.

The chain uses TRBV27 and TRBJ1-1, with D possibly being TRBD1 (6 bases). This CDR3 contains 11 residues. Between the trimmed V and J ends, which lost 5 bases and 7 bases, there was a span of 8 bases. Germline CDR1 and CDR2: MNHEY and SMNVEV (reference sequence). The CDR3 spells CASSQGYEAFF. CDR3 coding DNA: TGTGCCAGCAGTCAGGGGTATGAAGCTTTCTTT.

J is TRBJ1-2 and V is TRBV5-1; D may be TRBD1 (5 bases). Deletions cut 6 bases from V and 4 bases from J, with 16 bases between. CDR1 is SGHRS, CDR2 YFSETQ, per germline. The CDR3 consists of 14 residues. The CDR3 spells CASKLGSGVYGYTF. CDR3 coding DNA: TGCGCCAGCAAATTAGGGTCGGGGGTCTATGGCTACACCTTC. The complete variable domain, with remaining parts taken from reference TRBV5-1 and TRBJ1-2, reads KAGVTQTPRYLIKTRGQQVTLSCSPISGHRSVSWYQQTPGQGLQFLFEYFSETQRNKGNFPGRFSGRQFSNSRSEMNVSTLELGDSALYLCASKLGSGVYGYTFGSGTRLTVV.

The chain links TRBV4-1 to TRBJ2-1; TRBD2 matches 13 bases. CDR1 and CDR2 (germline): MGHRA, YSYEKL. CDR3 length equals 15 residues. The J segment lost 10 bases and the V segment lost 4 bases, leaving 7 bases of the junction unmatched. The CDR3: CASSPGLAGLREQFF. In nucleotides, the CDR3 is TGCGCCAGCAGCCCGGGACTAGCGGGGCTCCGGGAGCAGTTCTTC.

The chain joins TRBV5-1 to TRBJ2-7; D possibly corresponds to TRBD2 (5 bases). Germline values: CDR1 SGHRS, CDR2 YFSETQ. With 2 bases removed from V and 6 bases from J, the gap between germline ends came to 9 bases. The CDR3 totals 12 residues. For the CDR3, the DNA is TGCGCCAGCAGCTTCCCACTAGTCGAGCAGTACTTC. This codes for CASSFPLVEQYF.

The chain has TRBV6-2 or TRBV6-3 and TRBJ2-7; a possible D gene is TRBD2 (6 bases). V lost 2 bases and J lost 5, with 13 bases in between. Germline V lookup: CDR1 MNHEY, CDR2 SVGEGT. CDR3 size: 14 residues. The CDR3 nucleotides are TGTGCCAGCAGTTACGCGGGGCTAGGGAACGAGCAGTACTTC. This codes for CASSYAGLGNEQYF.

The rearrangement links TRBV7-9 to TRBJ1-1, with D possibly matching TRBD1 (5 bases). This CDR3 spans 13 amino acids. The V and J ends lost 5 bases and 1 base respectively, with 8 bases between them. Looked up from germline, CDR1 is SEHNR and CDR2 is FQNEAQ (reference sequence). The CDR3 region is CASSRGENTEAFF. The CDR3 region has the DNA TGTGCCAGCAGCCGGGGGGAGAACACTGAAGCTTTCTTT.

The V call is TRBV9, the J call TRBJ1-1, with D perhaps matching TRBD1 (5 bases). V was cut by 4 bases and J by 4 bases, with 17 bases left in between. The CDR3 is 15 residues long. The germline V gene has CDR1 SGDLS and CDR2 YYNGEE. CDR3 amino acids: CASSPGKGHVTEAFF. The DNA of the CDR3 is TGTGCCAGCAGCCCCGGTAAGGGGCATGTCACTGAAGCTTTCTTT.

The gene calls are TRBV6-5 and TRBJ1-1, with TRBD1 identical over 7 bases. There are 13 residues in the CDR3. The trim removed 7 bases at V and 7 bases at J, leaving 9 bases unmatched. Germline values: CDR1 MNHEY, CDR2 SVGAGI. CDR3: CASIGRQGLEAFF. In DNA form, the CDR3 reads TGTGCCAGCATTGGGAGACAGGGCCTTGAAGCTTTCTTT.

This chain connects TRBV6-4 to TRBJ1-2; D unresolved. The V end lost 2 bases, the J end lost 0 bases, and 13 bases lay between the germline ends. Germline V gives CDR1 MRHNA, CDR2 SNTAGT. The CDR3 covers 16 residues. The CDR3 region is CASSDTISLANYGYTF. CDR3 DNA sequence: TGTGCCAGCAGTGACACTATATCCTTGGCTAACTATGGCTACACCTTC.

The chain combines TRBV9 with TRBJ2-5; 14 bases agree with TRBD2. V dropped 5 bases and J dropped 5; count of bases not matched to a gene: 8. CDR1 is SGDLS, CDR2 YYNGEE, per germline. The CDR3 has 16 amino acids. CDR3 DNA: TGTGCCAGCAGTAAGGGGACTAGCGGGGGATGGGAGACCCAGTACTTC. Its translation: CASSKGTSGGWETQYF.

J is TRBJ1-1 and V is TRBV6-5; 8 nucleotides agree with TRBD1. The germline V gene encodes CDR1 MNHEY and CDR2 SVGAGI. V lost 6 bases to trimming and J lost 3 bases; unmatched junction nucleotides: 6. There are 14 residues in the CDR3. The CDR3 loop is CASSIGQGHTEAFF. The CDR3 DNA sequence: TGTGCCAGCAGCATAGGACAGGGCCACACTGAAGCTTTCTTT.

The genes are TRBV14 and TRBJ2-7; TRBD1 matches 7 bases. CDR1 and CDR2 (germline): SGHDN, FVKESK. The trim removed 2 bases at V and 4 bases at J, leaving 8 bases unmatched. This CDR3 is built from 15 residues. Here the CDR3 DNA reads TGTGCCAGCAGCCAACTGGGACAGCAATTATACGAGCAGTACTTC. Its protein is CASSQLGQQLYEQYF.

The chain combines TRBV12-3 or TRBV12-4 with TRBJ2-7; TRBD1 aligns across 7 bases. V lost 6 bases, J lost 7 bases, and 9 bases stayed unmatched. The CDR3 is 13 residues long. As DNA, the CDR3 is TGTGCCAGCAGCCTAGGGACAGTAAAGGAGCAGTACTTC. Protein sequence: CASSLGTVKEQYF.

The chain employs TRBV10-2 and TRBJ1-4, with a possible D match to TRBD1 (6 bases). The germline CDR1 and CDR2 sequences are WSHSY and SAAADI. The CDR3 sequence is 13 residues long. Trimming shortened V by 5 bases and J by 5 bases, and 9 bases separated the two germline ends. This chain's CDR3 is CASSRDRNEKLFF. In nucleotides, the CDR3 is TGCGCCAGCAGTCGTGACAGGAATGAAAAACTGTTTTTT.

V usage is TRBV7-2 and J usage is TRBJ1-6, with D possibly TRBD1 on 6 matching bases. The V end lost 5 bases, the J end lost 0 bases, and 11 bases lay between the germline ends. The CDR3 length is 16 residues. Germline V lookup: CDR1 SGHTA, CDR2 FQGNSA. Here the CDR3 DNA reads TGTGCCAGCAGCCCGCAGGGGAGCTCCTATAATTCACCCCTCCACTTT. Translated, it gives CASSPQGSSYNSPLHF.

The V gene is TRBV9, the J gene TRBJ1-6; D is unclear. CDR3 length: 16 amino acids. V was pared by 2 bases and J by 5 bases, with 14 bases between. In germline, CDR1 is SGDLS, CDR2 YYNGEE. The CDR3 is CASSVQALVHNSPLHF. In DNA form, the CDR3 reads TGTGCCAGCAGCGTTCAGGCGTTGGTACATAATTCACCCCTCCACTTT. The variable domain in full, completed from reference TRBV9 and TRBJ1-6, reads DSGVTQTPKHLITATGQRVTLRCSPRSGDLSVYWYQQSLDQGLQFLIQYYNGEERAKGNILERFSAQQFPDLHSELNLSSLELGDSALYFCASSVQALVHNSPLHFGNGTRLTVT.

The rearrangement joins TRBV11-2 to TRBJ2-2; possibly TRBD2 for D (7 bases). The CDR3 has 17 amino acids. Germline CDR1 is SGHAT and CDR2 is FQNNGV. Trimming left V 0 bases short and J 6 bases short, with 17 bases between. This chain's CDR3 is CASSLEFGGRSPGELFF. The CDR3 region has the DNA TGTGCCAGCAGCTTAGAGTTCGGGGGGCGGTCGCCCGGGGAGCTGTTTTTT. The entire variable domain, with the rest obtained from reference TRBV11-2 and TRBJ2-2, is as follows: EAGVAQSPRYKIIEKRQSVAFWCNPISGHATLYWYQQILGQGPKLLIQFQNNGVVDDSQLPKDRFSAERLKGVDSTLKIQPAKLEDSAVYLCASSLEFGGRSPGELFFGEGSRLTVL.

The chain is built from TRBV7-6 and TRBJ1-3; 10 bases match TRBD1. This CDR3 comprises 16 residues. The germline V gene encodes CDR1 SGHVS and CDR2 FNYEAQ. The junction had 5 bases not matched to a gene; V was cut back by 5 bases and J by 1 base. CDR3 in DNA: TGTGCCAGCAGCCGGGACAGGGGACCTTCTGGAAACACCATATATTTT. Protein: CASSRDRGPSGNTIYF.

This clone has just one count. V usage is TRBV20-1 and J usage is TRBJ2-1, with D unclear. The CDR3 has 11 residues. The germline V gene encodes CDR1 DFQATT and CDR2 SNEGSKA (reference sequence). In DNA, the CDR3 is TGCACGTGGTATCTACCCCCTGAGCAGTTCTTC. Its protein product is CTWYLPPEQFF.

V and J are TRBV3-1 (or the pseudogene TRBV3-2) and TRBJ2-5; TRBD2 agrees at 12 bases. This CDR3 contains 15 residues. J was trimmed by 5 bases and V by 5 bases; bases with no gene match: 6. Per the germline V gene, CDR1 is LGHDT and CDR2 is YNNKEL (reference sequence). CDR3 nucleotide sequence: TGTGCCAGCAGCTCTACTAGCGGGAGGAGGGAGACCCAGTACTTC. Translating gives CASSSTSGRRETQYF.

This chain links TRBV7-2 with TRBJ2-7, with D perhaps matching TRBD1 (5 bases). Trimming took off 6 bases at V and 0 bases at J, with 15 bases between the two ends. This CDR3 contains 15 residues. Germline CDR1 SGHTA, CDR2 FQGNSA. The chain's CDR3 is CASSLTGISSYEQYF. The CDR3 bases are TGTGCCAGCAGTCTAACAGGAATTAGCTCCTACGAGCAGTACTTC.

The rearrangement links TRBV2 to TRBJ2-5, with a tentative D call TRBD2 (5 bases). CDR1 SNHLY and CDR2 FYNNEI come from the germline V gene. The CDR3 sequence is 15 residues long. Trimming cost V 5 bases and J 2 bases, with 15 bases left between them. The CDR3 coding sequence is TGTGCCAGCAGTATAACGACGAGACTACAAGAGACCCAGTACTTC. As protein: CASSITTRLQETQYF.

The chain employs TRBV28 and TRBJ1-1, with D tentatively TRBD1 (6 bases). The V and J ends lost 11 bases and 2 bases respectively, with 18 bases between them. Germline-derived CDR1 and CDR2 are MDHEN and SYDVKM. The CDR3 covers 14 residues. The CDR3 sequence is CAAGGRPPNTEAFF. CDR3 DNA: TGTGCCGCTGGGGGCCGTCCCCCCAACACTGAAGCTTTCTTT.

This clone has a count of ten or more. The chain recombines TRBV19 with TRBJ1-5; D unclear. The germline V gene encodes CDR1 LNHDA and CDR2 SQIVND (reference sequence). There are 14 residues in the CDR3. V was cut by 4 bases and J by 4 bases, with 11 bases left in between. The DNA of the CDR3 is TGTGCCAGTAGTAAACAGAGGACTAATCAGCCCCAGCATTTT. As protein: CASSKQRTNQPQHF.

V gene TRBV4-1 combines with J gene TRBJ2-1, with 9 bases fitting TRBD2. Germline V gene data show CDR1 as MGHRA and CDR2 as YSYEKL. The CDR3 covers 17 residues. J gave up 5 bases and V 0 bases, and 8 bases lay outside the gene matches. This CDR3 reads CASSQEDILAGNNEQFF. The CDR3 region has the DNA TGCGCCAGCAGCCAAGAAGATATTCTAGCGGGAAACAATGAGCAGTTCTTC.

The chain uses TRBV5-4 and TRBJ1-1, with unresolved D. The CDR3 length is 12 residues. The germline CDR1 and CDR2 sequences are SGHNT and YYREEE (reference sequence). V was clipped by 4 bases and J by 8 bases, with 12 bases between them. In nucleotides, the CDR3 is TGTGCCAGCAGCCCATTTCCAGGCGAAGCTTTCTTT. Encoded protein: CASSPFPGEAFF. Complete variable domain (other parts from reference TRBV5-4 and TRBJ1-1): ETGVTQSPTHLIKTRGQQVTLRCSSQSGHNTVSWYQQALGQGPQFIFQYYREEENGRGNFPPRFSGLQFPNYSSELNVNALELDDSALYLCASSPFPGEAFFGQGTRLTVV.

This chain links TRBV7-6 with TRBJ2-6; D is unclear. V was pared by 5 bases and J by 0 bases, with 8 bases between. The CDR3 totals 15 residues. Germline CDR1 is SGHVS and CDR2 is FNYEAQ. The CDR3 sequence: CASSPVNSGANVLTF. DNA for the CDR3: TGTGCCAGCAGCCCAGTAAACTCTGGGGCCAACGTCCTGACTTTC.

V is TRBV2 and J is TRBJ1-6; maybe TRBD1 (5 bases). The CDR3 loop spans 13 amino acids. Germline loops: CDR1 SNHLY, CDR2 FYNNEI. V lost 11 bases, J lost 7 bases, and 15 bases lay in between. This chain's CDR3 is CAGKIPGNSPLHF. The CDR3 region has the DNA TGTGCCGGAAAGATTCCAGGGAATTCACCCCTCCACTTT.